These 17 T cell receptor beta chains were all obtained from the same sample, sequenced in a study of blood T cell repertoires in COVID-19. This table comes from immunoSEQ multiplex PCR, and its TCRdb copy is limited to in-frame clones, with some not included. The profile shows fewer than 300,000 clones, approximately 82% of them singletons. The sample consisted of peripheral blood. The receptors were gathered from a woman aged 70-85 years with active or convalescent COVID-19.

CDR3 in amino acids: CASSLGRGYGYTF. In DNA form, the CDR3 reads TGTGCCAGCAGCTTGGGCAGGGGCTATGGCTACACCTTC. The chain links TRBV7-9 to TRBJ1-2; D is perhaps TRBD1 (6 bases). Germline CDR1 and CDR2: SEHNR and FQNEAQ (reference sequence). V was clipped by 3 bases and J by 4 bases, with 9 bases between them. The CDR3 spans 13 residues.

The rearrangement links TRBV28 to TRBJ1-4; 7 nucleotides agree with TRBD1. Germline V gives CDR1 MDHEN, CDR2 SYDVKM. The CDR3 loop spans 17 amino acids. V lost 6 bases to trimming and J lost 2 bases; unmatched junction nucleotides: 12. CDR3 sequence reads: CASSRTGTLRTNEKLFF. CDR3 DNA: TGTGCCAGCAGCAGGACAGGAACTCTTCGGACTAATGAAAAACTGTTTTTT.

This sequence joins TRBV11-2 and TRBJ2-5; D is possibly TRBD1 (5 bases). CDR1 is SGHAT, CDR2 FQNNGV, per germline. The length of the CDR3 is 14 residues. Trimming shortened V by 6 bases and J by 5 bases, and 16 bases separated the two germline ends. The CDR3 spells CASSRDPGWETQYF. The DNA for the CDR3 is TGTGCCAGCAGTCGCGACCCAGGGTGGGAGACCCAGTACTTC.

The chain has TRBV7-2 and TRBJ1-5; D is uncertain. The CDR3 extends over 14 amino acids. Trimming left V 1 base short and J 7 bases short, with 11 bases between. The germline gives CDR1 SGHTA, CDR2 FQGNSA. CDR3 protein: CASSLVAAEQPQHF. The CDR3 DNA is TGTGCCAGCAGCTTAGTGGCGGCAGAGCAGCCCCAGCATTTT.

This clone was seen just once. The CDR3 nucleotides read TGTGCCAGCAGCCCTGGACAGGGGATCTCTGGGGCCAACGTCCTGACTTTC. Residues: CASSPGQGISGANVLTF. V usage is TRBV6-2 or TRBV6-3 and J usage is TRBJ2-6, with 9 positions matching TRBD1. Germline CDR1 MNHEY, CDR2 SVGEGT. This CDR3 region has 17 residues. Trimming cost V 6 bases and J 0 bases; bases outside gene matches: 6.

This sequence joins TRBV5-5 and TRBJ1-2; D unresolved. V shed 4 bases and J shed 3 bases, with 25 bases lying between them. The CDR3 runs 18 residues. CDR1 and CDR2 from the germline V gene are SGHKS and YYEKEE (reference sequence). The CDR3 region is CASSPLGVTGGEHYGYTF. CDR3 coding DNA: TGTGCCAGCAGCCCCCTAGGAGTTACGGGCGGGGAGCACTATGGCTACACCTTC.

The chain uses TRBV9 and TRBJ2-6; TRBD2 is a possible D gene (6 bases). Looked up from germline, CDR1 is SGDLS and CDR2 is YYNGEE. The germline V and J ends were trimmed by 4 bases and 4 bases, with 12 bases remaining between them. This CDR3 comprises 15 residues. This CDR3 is CASSLRGYGANVLTF. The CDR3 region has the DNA TGTGCCAGCAGCCTCCGGGGGTACGGGGCCAACGTCCTGACTTTC.

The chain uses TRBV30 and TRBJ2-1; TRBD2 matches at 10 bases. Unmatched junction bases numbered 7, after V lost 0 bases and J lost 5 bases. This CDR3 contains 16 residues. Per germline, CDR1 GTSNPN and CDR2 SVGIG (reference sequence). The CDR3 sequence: CAWSVGLLAGNNEQFF. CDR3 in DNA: TGTGCCTGGAGTGTCGGATTACTAGCGGGGAACAATGAGCAGTTCTTC.

CDR3 nucleotides: TGCGCCAGCAGTTCTCGCCGGACAGGGACAACAGATACGCAGTATTTT. This translates into CASSSRRTGTTDTQYF. The chain employs TRBV5-1 and TRBJ2-3; TRBD1 matches 8 bases. Germline values: CDR1 SGHRS, CDR2 YFSETQ. This CDR3 has 16 residues. After removal of 5 bases from V and 3 bases from J, the junction contained 11 bases not matched to a gene.

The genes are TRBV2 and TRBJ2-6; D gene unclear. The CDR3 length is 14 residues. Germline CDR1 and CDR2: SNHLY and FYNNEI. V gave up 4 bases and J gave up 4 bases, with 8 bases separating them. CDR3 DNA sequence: TGTGCCAGCAGTGGGGCCTCCGGGGCCAACGTCCTGACTTTC. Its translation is CASSGASGANVLTF.

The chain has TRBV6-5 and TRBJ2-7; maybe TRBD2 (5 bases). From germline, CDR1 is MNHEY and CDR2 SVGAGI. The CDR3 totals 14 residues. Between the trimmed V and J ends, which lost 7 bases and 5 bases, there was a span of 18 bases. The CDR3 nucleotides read TGTGCCAGCAACACACCTCCCCCCGGGGACGAGCAGTACTTC. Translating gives CASNTPPPGDEQYF.

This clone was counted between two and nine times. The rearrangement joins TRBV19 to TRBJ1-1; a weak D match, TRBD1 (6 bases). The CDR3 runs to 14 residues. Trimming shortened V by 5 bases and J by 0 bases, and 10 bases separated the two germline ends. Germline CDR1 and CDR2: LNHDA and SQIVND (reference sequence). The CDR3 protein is CASSPGTLNTEAFF. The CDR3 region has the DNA TGTGCCAGTAGTCCCGGGACACTGAACACTGAAGCTTTCTTT.

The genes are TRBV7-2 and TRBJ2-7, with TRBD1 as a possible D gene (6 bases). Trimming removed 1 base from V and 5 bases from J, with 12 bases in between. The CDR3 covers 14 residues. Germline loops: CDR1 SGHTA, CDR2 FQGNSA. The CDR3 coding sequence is TGTGCCAGCAGCTTAGACAGGGCTATGGACGAGCAGTACTTC. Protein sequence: CASSLDRAMDEQYF.

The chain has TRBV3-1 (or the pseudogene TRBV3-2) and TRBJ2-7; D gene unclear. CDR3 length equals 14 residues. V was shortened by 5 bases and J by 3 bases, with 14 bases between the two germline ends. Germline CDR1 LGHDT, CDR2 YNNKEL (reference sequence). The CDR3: CASSFSGLLYEQYF. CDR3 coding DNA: TGTGCCAGCAGCTTCTCGGGTCTCCTCTACGAGCAGTACTTC.

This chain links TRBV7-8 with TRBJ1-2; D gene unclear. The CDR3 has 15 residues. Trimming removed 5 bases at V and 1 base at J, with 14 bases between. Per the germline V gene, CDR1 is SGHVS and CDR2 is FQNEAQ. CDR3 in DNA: TGTGCCAGCAGCCCGAGGGATGACCGTAACTATGGCTACACCTTC. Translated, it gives CASSPRDDRNYGYTF.

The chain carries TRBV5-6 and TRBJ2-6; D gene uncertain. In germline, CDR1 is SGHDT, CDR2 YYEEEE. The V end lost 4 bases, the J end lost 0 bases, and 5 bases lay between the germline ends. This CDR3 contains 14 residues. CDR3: CASSASSGANVLTF. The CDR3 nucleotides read TGTGCCAGCAGCGCGAGCTCTGGGGCCAACGTCCTGACTTTC.

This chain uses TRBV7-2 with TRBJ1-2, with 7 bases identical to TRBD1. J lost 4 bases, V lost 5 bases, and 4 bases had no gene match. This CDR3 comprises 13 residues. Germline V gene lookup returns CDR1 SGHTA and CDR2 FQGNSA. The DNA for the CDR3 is TGTGCCAGCAGCCGGGGACAGAGCTATGGCTACACCTTC. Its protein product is CASSRGQSYGYTF.